The 14 T cell receptor beta chains given below trace back to one sample, sequenced in a study of molecular identifiers for immune sequencing clone quantification. Using its own MiXCR run on the PCR reads, TCRdb lists one record per CDR3 protein. Of about half a million distinct CDR3 sequences in the sample, about 21% were seen once. Sequences were obtained from naive CD8+ T cells from blood, with Jurkat cell RNA spiked in. Documented subset: FACS-sorted CD8+CD4-CCR7+CD45RA+ naive T cells. These receptors were obtained from a human donor in good health. Some libraries in this study had Jurkat cell RNA spiked in.

This clonotype showed up many times. The chain links TRBV20-1 to TRBJ2-5, with 12 bases lining up with TRBD2. The germline CDR1 and CDR2 sequences are DFQATT and SNEGSKA (reference sequence). J lost 5 bases, V lost 1 base, and 2 bases had no gene match. The CDR3 contains 14 residues. CDR3 protein: CSARASGGAETQYF. CDR3 bases: TGCAGTGCTAGAGCTAGCGGGGGGGCTGAGACCCAGTACTTC.

The table lists this clonotype with a few counts. The chain joins TRBV6-6 to TRBJ1-3; D gene ambiguous. This CDR3 has 12 residues. The germline gives CDR1 MNHNY, CDR2 SVGAGI (reference sequence). V dropped 10 bases and J dropped 7 bases, with 14 bases sitting between them. The DNA for the CDR3 is TGTGCCATCGGGCCCTCTCTGAACACCATATATTTT. It is translated as CAIGPSLNTIYF.

The chain uses TRBV6-5 and TRBJ1-2; possible D gene TRBD1, 5 bases. The germline CDR1 and CDR2 sequences are MNHEY and SVGAGI. The V gene lost 3 bases and the J gene lost 14 bases, with 25 bases spanning the gap. The CDR3 extends over 15 amino acids. The CDR3 sequence: CASSYDSPLTFGETF. The CDR3 nucleotides read TGTGCCAGCAGTTATGACAGTCCCTTAACGTTCGGAGAGACCTTC.

This clonotype was seen a handful of times. This sequence joins TRBV6-1 and TRBJ2-3; D gene ambiguous. The CDR3 spans 17 residues. V was cut by 1 base and J by 1 base, with 15 bases left in between. Germline-derived CDR1 and CDR2 are MNHNS and SASEGT. CDR3 DNA: TGTGCCAGCAGTGAAGGGGCCCCCGTTTTGCGCACAGATACGCAGTATTTT. Encoded protein: CASSEGAPVLRTDTQYF.

This clonotype was counted between two and nine times. The rearrangement joins TRBV7-2 to TRBJ2-7, with TRBD1 matching over 7 bases. This CDR3 has 14 amino acids. With V trimmed by 1 base and J by 3 bases, 3 bases remained unmatched. Germline-derived CDR1 and CDR2 are SGHTA and FQGNSA. Here the CDR3 reads CASSLGDRNYEQYF. CDR3 in DNA: TGTGCCAGCAGCTTAGGGGACAGAAACTACGAGCAGTACTTC.

This clonotype appeared a few times. The gene calls are TRBV27 and TRBJ1-1; D ambiguous. The CDR3 is 15 residues long. The germline CDR1 and CDR2 sequences are MNHEY and SMNVEV (reference sequence). Trimming took 1 base from V and 2 from J, leaving 11 bases between them. The CDR3 DNA reads TGTGCCAGCAGTTTATGGCCGGGATCAAACACTGAAGCTTTCTTT. Protein product: CASSLWPGSNTEAFF.

This clonotype was seen a few times. This chain uses TRBV6-5 with TRBJ1-2; TRBD1 matches at 8 bases. The CDR3 sequence is 16 residues long. In germline, CDR1 is MNHEY, CDR2 SVGAGI. Trimming took 5 bases from V and 0 from J; bases not matched to a gene: 8. For the CDR3, the DNA is TGTGCCAGCAGTCCTTCGATGACAGGGGCTAACTATGGCTACACCTTC. This codes for CASSPSMTGANYGYTF.

The chain couples TRBV13 to TRBJ2-1; D is possibly TRBD2 (7 bases). The germline CDR1 and CDR2 sequences are PRHDT and FYEKMQ (reference sequence). CDR3 length: 15 residues. V gave up 5 bases and J gave up 4 bases, with 15 bases separating them. The CDR3 is CASSMWGGLYNEQFF. In nucleotides, the CDR3 is TGTGCCAGCAGCATGTGGGGGGGGCTGTACAATGAGCAGTTCTTC.

This clonotype appeared many times. The rearrangement uses TRBV4-2 and TRBJ2-7, with D maybe TRBD1 (5 bases). Trimming took off 2 bases at V and 4 bases at J, with 15 bases between the two ends. The CDR3 covers 15 residues. Germline CDR1 LGHNA, CDR2 YNFKEQ. The CDR3 region has the DNA TGTGCCAGCAGCCAACAGGGATCCGCCCGATACGAGCAGTACTTC. Translation: CASSQQGSARYEQYF.

This clonotype occurred many times. The chain carries TRBV4-3 and TRBJ2-3; D is uncertain. The CDR3 is 13 amino acids. Germline CDR1 reads LGHNA; CDR2 reads YSLEER. V gave up 1 base and J gave up 9 bases, with 11 bases separating them. CDR3 coding DNA: TGCGCCAGCAGCCAAGTTGAGGCTGACACGCAGTATTTT. This codes for CASSQVEADTQYF.

A word on this clonotype: A much more abundant neighbour one base away suggests this may be a read error. The V and J genes are TRBV6-5 and TRBJ2-3; D is possibly TRBD1 or TRBD2 (6 bases each). The CDR3 contains 15 residues. Germline values: CDR1 MNHEY, CDR2 SVGAGI. The CDR3 spells CASRHRDGGTDTQCF. In nucleotides, the CDR3 is TGTGCCAGCAGGCACCGGGACGGGGGCACAGATACGCAGTGTTTT.

This clonotype was detected many times. The chain links TRBV7-9 to TRBJ1-3; tentative D call: TRBD1 (5 bases). V lost 3 bases and J 4 bases, leaving 10 bases between the germline ends. CDR3 length: 14 residues. Germline CDR1 and CDR2: SEHNR and FQNEAQ (reference sequence). The CDR3 DNA follows: TGTGCCAGCAGCTTGGCACAGGACGGAAACACCATATATTTT. Translation: CASSLAQDGNTIYF.

This clonotype has a count of ten or more. This chain joins TRBV7-9 and TRBJ2-5; 9 bases fit TRBD1. Per the germline V gene, CDR1 is SEHNR and CDR2 is FQNEAQ (reference sequence). The CDR3 length is 16 residues. The V segment lost 4 bases and the J segment 4 bases; nucleotides outside the gene matches: 10. Here the CDR3 reads CASSSVPGQGPETQYF. The CDR3 DNA is TGTGCCAGCAGCTCCGTCCCGGGACAGGGACCAGAGACCCAGTACTTC.

In its sample, this clonotype was seen many times. This rearrangement joins TRBV9 to TRBJ1-4; no clear D. The V end lost 3 bases, the J end lost 8 bases, and 5 bases lay between the germline ends. Germline V gene sequence: CDR1 SGDLS, CDR2 YYNGEE. This CDR3 is 11 amino acids long. CDR3 region: CASSAAEKLFF. The CDR3, as DNA: TGTGCCAGCAGCGCGGCGGAAAAACTGTTTTTT.